A single sample gave rise to the 29 T cell receptor beta chains below, sequenced in a study of graft-versus-host responses after intestinal transplantation. Profiling relied on immunoSEQ multiplex PCR, and the TCRdb table lists in-frame clones only, not all of them. This sample has some 120,000 clones, with approximately 90% found just once. These TCRs are of unknown antigen specificity. Source: unstimulated CD4+ T cells sorted from spleen or lymph node cells, taken before intestinal transplant. The source is a human donor who received an intestinal transplant.

This chain uses TRBV19 with TRBJ1-1; no reliable D call. CDR1 and CDR2 from the germline V gene are LNHDA and SQIVND (reference sequence). Trimming stripped 5 bases from V and 0 bases from J, with 7 bases between. This CDR3 is 13 amino acids long. The CDR3 is CASSSTVNTEAFF. The DNA of the CDR3 is TGTGCCAGTAGTTCAACGGTGAACACTGAAGCTTTCTTT.

The CDR3 coding sequence is TGTGCCAGCAGGGCCTTCGGCGGGATTGAGACCCAGTACTTC. Amino acid sequence: CASRAFGGIETQYF. The V and J genes are TRBV28 and TRBJ2-5, with TRBD2 as a possible D gene (6 bases). This CDR3 comprises 14 residues. The ends were cut back, 6 bases at V and 5 bases at J, with 16 bases in the middle. CDR1 is MDHEN and CDR2 is SYDVKM in the germline V gene.

This clone was recorded only once. V usage is TRBV5-1 and J usage is TRBJ1-1, with a tentative D call TRBD1 (5 bases). Germline loops: CDR1 SGHRS, CDR2 YFSETQ. This CDR3 is built from 13 residues. Trimming shortened V by 6 bases and J by 1 base, and 10 bases separated the two germline ends. This CDR3 is CASKLTANTEAFF. The CDR3 coding sequence is TGCGCCAGCAAGCTGACAGCGAACACTGAAGCTTTCTTT. The full variable domain, in which reference TRBV5-1 and TRBJ1-1 provide the parts outside the CDR3, is KAGVTQTPRYLIKTRGQQVTLSCSPISGHRSVSWYQQTPGQGLQFLFEYFSETQRNKGNFPGRFSGRQFSNSRSEMNVSTLELGDSALYLCASKLTANTEAFFGQGTRLTVV.

Note on this clone: A read error may produce the germline difference seen at one junction end. Other DNA sequences from this sample encode an identical CDR3 as well. V is TRBV28 and J is TRBJ1-4; a possible D gene is TRBD1 (6 bases). Germline V gene sequence: CDR1 MDHEN, CDR2 SYDVKM. The CDR3 runs 15 residues. CDR3 in amino acids: CASSFSAGVGEKLFF. Here the CDR3 DNA reads TGTGCCAGCAGTTTTTCAGCAGGGGTTGGGGAAAAACTGTTTTTC.

The J gene is TRBJ2-7, the V gene TRBV19, with 7 bases fitting TRBD1. CDR3 size: 14 residues. CDR1 is LNHDA and CDR2 is SQIVND in the germline V gene (reference sequence). Trimming cost V 9 bases and J 0 bases; bases outside gene matches: 8. In DNA form, the CDR3 reads TGTGCCAGCAAGGTCAGGGGGAGCTCCTACGAGCAGTACTTC. As protein: CASKVRGSSYEQYF.

This clone was seen a single time. The chain employs TRBV9 and TRBJ2-1, with D possibly matching TRBD2 (5 bases). Deletions cut 1 base from V and 7 bases from J, with 6 bases between. The germline CDR1 and CDR2 sequences are SGDLS and YYNGEE. The CDR3 runs 12 residues. The CDR3 spells CASSVRENEQFF. CDR3 in DNA: TGTGCCAGCAGCGTAAGGGAGAATGAGCAGTTCTTC.

The V call is TRBV14, the J call TRBJ1-1, with 8 bases aligning to TRBD1. The J segment lost 2 bases and the V segment lost 4 bases, leaving 12 bases of the junction unmatched. Germline lookup yields CDR1 SGHDN and CDR2 FVKESK. CDR3 length equals 17 residues. CDR3: CASSRTSGTGFNTEAFF. CDR3 nucleotides: TGTGCCAGCAGCCGAACGTCCGGGACAGGATTCAACACTGAAGCTTTCTTT.

The CDR3 loop reads CASGTGQGADTQYF. The DNA for the CDR3 is TGTGCCAGCGGGACGGGACAGGGAGCAGATACGCAGTATTTT. The genes are TRBV21-1 and TRBJ2-3; TRBD1 is taken as the D call from the table, unchecked against the DNA. TRBV21-1 is marked as a pseudogene. The CDR3 sequence is 14 residues long.

In DNA, the CDR3 is TGTGCCAGCAGGTCCTCCGGGACTAGGGACACAGATACGCAGTATTTT. Translation: CASRSSGTRDTDTQYF. V is TRBV27 and J is TRBJ2-3; 8 bases are shared with TRBD2. From germline, CDR1 is MNHEY and CDR2 SMNVEV (reference sequence). The V segment lost 6 bases and the J segment 2 bases; nucleotides outside the gene matches: 10. CDR3 length equals 16 residues.

This clone turned up a few times. The J gene is TRBJ1-5, the V gene TRBV29-1; 8 bases match TRBD1. V was clipped by 4 bases and J by 6 bases; unmatched bases: 5. This CDR3 is 13 amino acids long. Germline CDR1 is SQVTM and CDR2 is ANQGSEA. CDR3 DNA: TGCAGCGTTGGGGAGACAGGGGTTCAGCCCCAGCATTTT. Protein product: CSVGETGVQPQHF.

The J gene is TRBJ2-7, the V gene TRBV18; TRBD2 matches 10 bases. J was trimmed by 0 bases and V by 5 bases; bases with no gene match: 10. The CDR3 runs to 17 residues. Per germline, CDR1 KGHSH and CDR2 LQKENI. The CDR3 reads CASSGMGLAKFSYEQYF. The CDR3 coding sequence is TGTGCCAGCTCAGGGATGGGACTAGCGAAGTTCTCCTACGAGCAGTACTTC.

The J gene is TRBJ2-3, the V gene TRBV7-9; D not resolved. The V end was cut by 5 bases, the J end by 4 bases, with 4 bases between. Germline CDR1 is SEHNR and CDR2 is FQNEAQ (reference sequence). CDR3 length: 11 amino acids. CDR3 region: CASSVADTQYF. The CDR3 nucleotides are TGTGCCAGCAGCGTCGCAGATACGCAGTATTTT.

This sequence joins TRBV29-1 and TRBJ2-7; 10 nucleotides line up with TRBD1. CDR3 length: 14 amino acids. Germline V CDR1 and CDR2: SQVTM, ANQGSEA. V dropped 7 bases and J dropped 1; count of bases not matched to a gene: 7. The CDR3 reads CSAAPGQGSYEQYF. The CDR3 coding sequence is TGCAGCGCAGCGCCGGGACAGGGGTCCTACGAGCAGTACTTC.

The chain recombines TRBV27 with TRBJ1-6; no definite D call. V was cut by 7 bases and J by 7 bases, with 11 bases left in between. The V gene's germline CDR1 is MNHEY and CDR2 SMNVEV (reference sequence). There are 13 residues in the CDR3. CDR3 nucleotide sequence: TGTGCCAGCAAAGCTGGGAGGAATTCACCCCTCCACTTT. This translates into CASKAGRNSPLHF.

V usage is TRBV5-1 and J usage is TRBJ2-5; no firm D call. Deletions cut 8 bases from V and 5 bases from J, with 19 bases between. Germline lookup yields CDR1 SGHRS and CDR2 YFSETQ. CDR3 length: 14 residues. The CDR3 reads CASKLSSVRETQYF. The DNA for the CDR3 is TGCGCCAGTAAACTGAGTTCGGTCAGGGAGACCCAGTACTTC.

The chain employs TRBV7-2 and TRBJ2-7; D uncertain. Germline V gene lookup returns CDR1 SGHTA and CDR2 FQGNSA. The CDR3 has 11 amino acids. The germline V and J ends were trimmed by 5 bases and 2 bases, with 4 bases remaining between them. The CDR3 here is CASSPAYEQYF. CDR3 DNA: TGTGCCAGCAGCCCGGCCTACGAGCAGTACTTC.

The rearrangement joins TRBV2 to TRBJ1-1, with D perhaps TRBD1 (5 bases). The V end was cut by 6 bases, the J end by 6 bases, with 14 bases between. The CDR3 is 13 amino acids. From germline, CDR1 is SNHLY and CDR2 FYNNEI. CDR3 sequence reads: CASRLGRAAEAFF. The CDR3 region has the DNA TGTGCCAGCAGGTTGGGCAGGGCCGCTGAAGCTTTCTTT.

The V call is TRBV9, the J call TRBJ2-1; TRBD2 matches at 14 bases. V lost 2 bases, J lost 9 bases, and 7 bases stayed unmatched. Per germline, CDR1 SGDLS and CDR2 YYNGEE. CDR3 length: 16 amino acids. CDR3 bases: TGTGCCAGCAGCGTGGTGACTAGCGGGAGGGCCGGTGAGCAGTTCTTC. Encoded protein: CASSVVTSGRAGEQFF.

The rearrangement links TRBV14 to TRBJ2-7; 9 bases are shared with TRBD1. The CDR3 is made up of 15 amino acids. Germline V gene sequence: CDR1 SGHDN, CDR2 FVKESK. The trim removed 3 bases at V and 0 bases at J, leaving 3 bases unmatched. CDR3 nucleotide sequence: TGTGCCAGCAGCCAGCGACAGGGGGGCTCCTACGAGCAGTACTTC. Translation: CASSQRQGGSYEQYF. The whole variable domain, remainder taken from reference TRBV14 and TRBJ2-7, is EAGVTQFPSHSVIEKGQTVTLRCDPISGHDNLYWYRRVMGKEIKFLLHFVKESKQDESGMPNNRFLAERTGGTYSTLKVQPAELEDSGVYFCASSQRQGGSYEQYFGPGTRLTVT.

The chain employs TRBV6-1 and TRBJ2-2; the D gene is possibly TRBD2 (5 bases). Germline V gene data show CDR1 as MNHNS and CDR2 as SASEGT. The CDR3 runs 15 residues. V was trimmed by 1 base and J by 4 bases, leaving 10 bases between them. The CDR3 DNA reads TGTGCCAGCAGTGAAGTGCGGAGGCTCACCGGGGAGCTGTTTTTT. Its translation: CASSEVRRLTGELFF.

V usage is TRBV27 and J usage is TRBJ1-1, with 7 bases identical to TRBD1. The CDR3 extends over 13 amino acids. J was trimmed by 2 bases and V by 8 bases; bases with no gene match: 5. CDR1 and CDR2 (germline): MNHEY, SMNVEV (reference sequence). The CDR3 DNA follows: TGTGCCAGCGGAGACAGGGAAAACACTGAAGCTTTCTTT. Its protein product is CASGDRENTEAFF.

The genes are TRBV6-5 and TRBJ1-4; 8 bases fit TRBD1. The germline V gene encodes CDR1 MNHEY and CDR2 SVGAGI. The CDR3 is 15 amino acids. V lost 6 bases to trimming and J lost 1 base; unmatched junction nucleotides: 4. In DNA, the CDR3 is TGTGCCAGCAGAAATGACAGGGGAACTAATGAAAAACTGTTTTTT. It encodes CASRNDRGTNEKLFF.

The chain employs TRBV28 and TRBJ2-2; D gene uncertain. This CDR3 comprises 15 residues. The V end lost 2 bases, the J end lost 4 bases, and 11 bases lay between the germline ends. Per germline, CDR1 MDHEN and CDR2 SYDVKM. CDR3: CASSLASSGTGELFF. The CDR3 DNA follows: TGTGCCAGCAGTTTAGCTTCGTCAGGCACCGGGGAGCTGTTTTTT.

The rearrangement joins TRBV28 to TRBJ2-7; 7 nucleotides line up with TRBD1. The CDR3 sequence is 13 residues long. After removal of 5 bases from V and 5 bases from J, the junction contained 6 bases not matched to a gene. From germline, CDR1 is MDHEN and CDR2 SYDVKM. The CDR3: CASSAGTDHEQYF. Written as DNA, the CDR3 is TGTGCCAGCAGTGCTGGGACAGACCACGAGCAGTACTTC. The full variable domain, in which reference TRBV28 and TRBJ2-7 provide the parts outside the CDR3, is DVKVTQSSRYLVKRTGEKVFLECVQDMDHENMFWYRQDPGLGLRLIYFSYDVKMKEKGDIPEGYSVSREKKERFSLILESASTNQTSMYLCASSAGTDHEQYFGPGTRLTVT.

This rearrangement joins TRBV7-8 to TRBJ1-5; D call uncertain. Germline CDR1 reads SGHVS; CDR2 reads FQNEAQ. This CDR3 is built from 13 residues. V shed 0 bases and J shed 4 bases, with 4 bases lying between them. The CDR3 nucleotides are TGTGCCAGCAGCTTAGCCCCGAATCAGCCCCAGCATTTT. Amino acid sequence: CASSLAPNQPQHF.

The V gene is TRBV6-1, the J gene TRBJ2-1, with 7 bases matching TRBD1. Germline CDR1 is MNHNS and CDR2 is SASEGT. The CDR3 contains 15 residues. V was clipped by 6 bases and J by 12 bases; unmatched bases: 17. The DNA for the CDR3 is TGTGCCAGCAGACAAGACAGGGTGAGGGCTAGTGTGCAGTTCTTC. This encodes CASRQDRVRASVQFF.

The chain joins TRBV7-8 to TRBJ1-1; 8 bases are a match to TRBD1. CDR3 size: 13 residues. The V gene end was trimmed by 4 bases and the J gene end by 4 bases; junction bases not matched to a gene: 2. In germline, CDR1 is SGHVS, CDR2 FQNEAQ. The CDR3 nucleotides read TGTGCCAGCAGCTACGACAGGGGCACTGAAGCTTTCTTT. Translation gives CASSYDRGTEAFF.

This chain links TRBV10-1 with TRBJ1-5; maybe TRBD1 (5 bases). Between the trimmed V and J ends, which lost 11 bases and 6 bases, there was a span of 17 bases. CDR1 is WNHNN and CDR2 is SYGVQD in the germline V gene (reference sequence). This CDR3 is built from 13 residues. The CDR3: CAVESGQSQPQHF. CDR3 DNA sequence: TGCGCCGTCGAATCAGGACAAAGTCAGCCCCAGCATTTT.

The rearrangement joins TRBV9 to TRBJ1-4; possible D gene TRBD1, 6 bases. CDR1 is SGDLS and CDR2 is YYNGEE in the germline V gene. The CDR3 length is 15 residues. V was shortened by 4 bases and J by 5 bases, with 15 bases between the two germline ends. The CDR3 DNA is TGTGCCAGCAGCCCTCGGACAGCAGGGAATGAAAAACTGTTTTTT. Residues: CASSPRTAGNEKLFF.